These 14 T cell receptor beta chains originate from one sample sequenced in a study of blood T cell repertoires in COVID-19. Clones were read by immunoSEQ multiplex PCR, and TCRdb kept only the in-frame ones, dropping some. The data hold about 240,000 clones, with roughly 91% observed a single time. Source material: PBMCs or T cells enriched from blood (not recorded which). Receptors originate from a woman in her twenties or thirties who had recovered from COVID-19.

This clone was seen a single time. The chain couples TRBV7-2 to TRBJ2-7, with TRBD1 matching over 10 bases. Losses at the gene ends were 4 bases for V and 6 bases for J; bases not matched to a gene: 6. Per germline, CDR1 SGHTA and CDR2 FQGNSA. The CDR3 has 14 amino acids. The CDR3 loop reads CASSSDRGSGEQYF. DNA for the CDR3: TGTGCCAGCAGCTCGGACAGGGGGTCCGGCGAGCAGTACTTC.

This chain connects TRBV3-1 (or the pseudogene TRBV3-2) to TRBJ1-6; 9 bases agree with TRBD1. The CDR3 has 11 amino acids. CDR1 is LGHDT and CDR2 is YNNKEL in the germline V gene (reference sequence). CDR3 bases: TGTGCAGCCGGGACAGGGTCACCCCTCCACTTT. It yields the protein CAAGTGSPLHF.

The chain has TRBV10-3 and TRBJ1-2, with a possible D match to TRBD1 (5 bases). The CDR3 covers 14 residues. V lost 0 bases to trimming and J lost 6 bases, with 11 bases between them. Germline-derived CDR1 and CDR2 are ENHRY and SYGVKD. As DNA, the CDR3 is TGTGCCATCAGTGAGTCCGGACAAGTAGATGGCTACACCTTC. Its protein is CAISESGQVDGYTF.

The rearrangement joins TRBV18 to TRBJ1-6; 7 bases are a match to TRBD1. Trimming at V came to 3 bases and at J to 8 bases, leaving 16 bases not matched to a gene. Per the germline V gene, CDR1 is KGHSH and CDR2 is LQKENI. The length of the CDR3 is 18 residues. Here the CDR3 DNA reads TGTGCCAGCTCACCTTCCGTCCACAGGGGAGTGGGGGATTCACCCCTCCACTTT. Translated: CASSPSVHRGVGDSPLHF.

This clone was seen just once. V is TRBV6-5 and J is TRBJ1-1, with unresolved D. From germline, CDR1 is MNHEY and CDR2 SVGAGI. The V end was cut by 6 bases, the J end by 4 bases, with 12 bases between. CDR3 length: 13 residues. CDR3 sequence: CASRPQAGTEAFF. DNA for the CDR3: TGTGCCAGCAGACCCCAGGCCGGCACTGAAGCTTTCTTT.

CDR3 coding DNA: TGTGCCAGCAGTCGTAACTCGTTCTACAATGAGCAGTTCTTC. Its protein is CASSRNSFYNEQFF. This sequence joins TRBV7-9 and TRBJ2-1; D remains unclear. Trimming left V 6 bases short and J 3 bases short, with 12 bases between. This CDR3 comprises 14 residues. The germline gives CDR1 SEHNR, CDR2 FQNEAQ (reference sequence).

The chain carries TRBV7-8 and TRBJ1-2, with 8 bases fitting TRBD1. The junction had 3 bases not matched to a gene; V was cut back by 0 bases and J by 0 bases. Germline V lookup: CDR1 SGHVS, CDR2 FQNEAQ. The CDR3 is made up of 16 amino acids. CDR3 loop: CASSLAWDRTNYGYTF. CDR3 in DNA: TGTGCCAGCAGCTTAGCTTGGGACAGGACTAACTATGGCTACACCTTC.

The chain has TRBV11-2 and TRBJ1-2; D not resolved. The CDR3 has 14 residues. Per germline, CDR1 SGHAT and CDR2 FQNNGV. Trimming took 5 bases from V and 0 from J, leaving 10 bases between them. The CDR3 region is CASSPNLANYGYTF. The DNA for the CDR3 is TGTGCCAGCAGCCCTAATTTAGCTAACTATGGCTACACCTTC.

The chain uses TRBV6-5 and TRBJ1-5, with 9 bases aligning to TRBD1. This CDR3 spans 15 amino acids. CDR1 and CDR2 (germline): MNHEY, SVGAGI. V dropped 6 bases and J dropped 6; count of bases not matched to a gene: 9. The CDR3 is CASRSGTGQGQPQHF. CDR3 nucleotide sequence: TGTGCCAGCAGATCCGGGACAGGGCAGGGTCAGCCCCAGCATTTT.

The rearrangement joins TRBV7-2 to TRBJ2-7; TRBD2 might be the D (6 bases). This CDR3 contains 13 residues. Trimming removed 4 bases from V and 3 bases from J, with 10 bases in between. Germline assignment: CDR1 SGHTA and CDR2 FQGNSA. The CDR3 protein is CASSWGVSYEQYF. In nucleotides, the CDR3 is TGTGCCAGCAGCTGGGGGGTCAGCTACGAGCAGTACTTC.

This clone was detected once. The rearrangement links TRBV5-1 to TRBJ1-1, with 9 bases aligning to TRBD1. This CDR3 comprises 16 residues. Germline values: CDR1 SGHRS, CDR2 YFSETQ. With V trimmed by 5 bases and J by 0 bases, 8 bases remained unmatched. This chain's CDR3 is CASRPGQGRMNTEAFF. DNA for the CDR3: TGCGCCAGCAGACCTGGACAGGGGCGAATGAACACTGAAGCTTTCTTT.

In DNA form, the CDR3 reads TGCAGCGTGGGACTACCTTGGGATGAGCAGTTCTTC. Protein sequence: CSVGLPWDEQFF. J is TRBJ2-1 and V is TRBV29-1, with 7 bases lining up with TRBD2. CDR1 and CDR2 (germline): SQVTM, ANQGSEA. The CDR3 sequence is 12 residues long. Trimming removed 6 bases from V and 8 bases from J; junction bases left unmatched: 7.

V gene TRBV9 combines with J gene TRBJ1-1, with 10 bases lining up with TRBD1. Germline-derived CDR1 and CDR2 are SGDLS and YYNGEE. The CDR3 runs 16 residues. Trimming took 2 bases from V and 3 from J; bases not matched to a gene: 7. The CDR3 DNA reads as TGTGCCAGCAGCGTGATCGTGGGACAGGGGTACACTGAAGCTTTCTTT. The encoded protein is CASSVIVGQGYTEAFF.

V usage is TRBV2 and J usage is TRBJ1-5, with D unresolved. The germline CDR1 and CDR2 sequences are SNHLY and FYNNEI. Trimming took 2 bases from V and 7 from J, leaving 9 bases between them. This CDR3 has 13 amino acids. The CDR3 spells CASSEYVRQPQHF. In nucleotides, the CDR3 is TGTGCCAGCAGTGAATATGTCAGGCAGCCCCAGCATTTT. The full variable domain, rest sourced from reference TRBV2 and TRBJ1-5, is EPEVTQTPSHQVTQMGQEVILRCVPISNHLYFYWYRQILGQKVEFLVSFYNNEISEKSEIFDDQFSVERPDGSNFTLKIRSTKLEDSAMYFCASSEYVRQPQHFGDGTRLSIL.